Listed below are T cell receptor beta chains from one sample, sequenced in a study of blood T cells in healthy people across ages. TCRdb independently ran MiXCR on the 5' RACE reads; one entry per CDR3 protein. Here the sample spans about a million distinct CDR3 sequences, around 48% being singletons. The sequencing input was blood. The receptors originated from a man aged 25-40 years in good health. CDR3s include the opening cysteine and the closing phenylalanine or tryptophan. A D gene is named only where the DNA matches it firmly. Not every row has a clone size; where given, it reads once, few, many or a size class.

TRBV2	TRBJ2-3	many	.	CASSERTPRGTDTQYF	TGTGCCAGCAGTGAAAGGACACCGCGGGGCACAGATACGCAGTATTTT
TRBV11-3	TRBJ2-7	few	.	CASSLGSGIDEQYF	TGTGCCAGCAGCTTAGGGTCTGGGATCGACGAGCAGTACTTC
TRBV5-6	TRBJ2-7	.	.	CASSFTGTITYEQYF	TGTGCCAGCAGCTTTACCGGGACAATAACTTACGAGCAGTACTTC
TRBV4-1	TRBJ2-4	.	TRBD2	CASSQEGGAGGPLLNIQYF	TGCGCCAGCAGCCAAGAGGGCGGCGCGGGGGGCCCATTGCTAAACATTCAGTACTTC
TRBV25-1	TRBJ2-1	.	.	CASSGWGRGANEQFF	TGTGCCAGCAGTGGGTGGGGACGGGGGGCAAATGAGCAGTTCTTC
TRBV28	TRBJ2-7	few	TRBD2	CASSGTSGGKLYNEQYF	TGTGCCAGCAGTGGGACTAGCGGGGGGAAACTTTACAATGAGCAGTACTTC
TRBV12-3/TRBV12-4	TRBJ1-2	.	.	CAIASDVGGDYGYTF	TGTGCCATCGCCAGCGATGTGGGGGGTGACTATGGCTACACCTTC
TRBV10-3	TRBJ2-3	few	TRBD2	CAISPGLDFPTQYF	TGTGCCATCAGTCCGGGACTAGATTTTCCTACGCAGTATTTT
TRBV20-1	TRBJ1-2	.	.	CSARVGYTF	TGCAGTGCTAGAGTTGGCTACACCTTC
TRBV28	TRBJ2-3	.	TRBD2	CASSFPPSGGGDTQYF	TGTGCCAGCAGTTTCCCCCCTAGCGGCGGTGGGGATACGCAGTATTTT